Listed below are T cell receptor beta chains from one sample, sequenced in a study of shared clonotypes between healthy human individuals. Data came from immunoSEQ multiplex PCR; TCRdb stores just in-frame clones and leaves some out. The profile covers approximately 740,000 clones, with nearly 95% appearing a single time and under 30% taken by the ten largest. The sample comprised naive CD8+ T cells sorted from blood. The receptors here all came from a man aged 25-45 years in good health. The CDR3 runs from the conserved cysteine through the conserved F or W. Each record gives: V gene, J gene, CDR3 protein.

V: TRBV7-6
J: TRBJ2-7
CDR3: CASSLGLREEATYEQYF

V: TRBV6-5
J: TRBJ2-7
CDR3: CASSPNSGRPYEQYF

V: TRBV29-1
J: TRBJ2-1
CDR3: CSVDAFGLPSYNEQFF

V: TRBV29-1
J: TRBJ2-2
CDR3: CSVEDPSTGELFF

V: TRBV5-1
J: TRBJ2-1
CDR3: CASSDGTVLQGSHNEQFF

V: TRBV27
J: TRBJ2-2
CDR3: CASSFDTGWTNTGELFF

V: TRBV6-6
J: TRBJ2-1
CDR3: CASSYSLLAGYNEQFF

V: TRBV19
J: TRBJ2-1
CDR3: CASSIMTSGPRNEQFF

V: TRBV19
J: TRBJ1-5
CDR3: CASSSGDQPQHF

V: TRBV14
J: TRBJ1-1
CDR3: CASSQRTGLGTEAFF

V: TRBV29-1
J: TRBJ2-1
CDR3: CSVEDWSSYNEQFF

V: TRBV9
J: TRBJ2-1
CDR3: CASSVDPLKAYNEQFF

V: TRBV5-4
J: TRBJ2-2
CDR3: CASSSGTANTGELFF

V: TRBV28
J: TRBJ2-1
CDR3: CASSFASYNDQFF

V: TRBV5-1
J: TRBJ2-7
CDR3: CASSLATSVSYEQYF

V: TRBV27
J: TRBJ2-1
CDR3: CASSSKAEDNEQFF

V: TRBV5-5
J: TRBJ2-7
CDR3: CASNGQYSYEQYF

V: TRBV28
J: TRBJ2-5
CDR3: CASSFNSLRETQYF

V: TRBV4-2
J: TRBJ2-5
CDR3: CASSQEAQETQYF

V: TRBV6-5
J: TRBJ1-1
CDR3: CASSYSRNTEAFF